The 26 T cell receptor beta chains given below trace back to one sample, sequenced in a study of tissue T cells after allogeneic stem cell transplantation. Assay: immunoSEQ multiplex PCR; the TCRdb copy retains only in-frame clones and omits some. The sample has under 650 clones; more than 60% are singletons. Sequences were obtained from liver tissue. The origin of the receptors is a female BALB/c mouse in good health. The strain bears MHC haplotype H2-d.

In regard to this clone: Mouse germline and gene names are used. The missing CDR3 end, 1 residue past where the read stops, is filled in from the germline J gene. The V and J genes are TRBV1 and TRBJ2-4; D is perhaps TRBD1 (7 bases). This CDR3 spans 16 amino acids. The V end lost 0 bases, the J end lost 0 bases, and 10 bases lay between the germline ends. Per germline, CDR1 NSQYPW and CDR2 LRSPGD (reference sequence). The CDR3 reads CTCSADRGTSQNTLYF. The DNA read from the CDR3 is TGCACCTGCAGTGCAGACAGGGGGACTAGTCAAAACACCTTGTAC.

With regard to this clone: Gene names denote mouse genes. Read data end 1 residue before the CDR3 end; the end is taken from the germline J gene. This sequence joins TRBV13-2 and TRBJ2-7, with 11 positions matching TRBD1. The CDR3 is 15 residues long. From germline, CDR1 is NNHNN and CDR2 SYGAGS (reference sequence). The junction had 4 bases not matched to a gene; V was cut back by 5 bases and J by 0 bases. CDR3 region: CASGRGTGGSYEQYF. Partial CDR3 DNA: TGTGCCAGCGGGAGAGGGACAGGGGGCTCCTATGAACAGTAC.

Turning to this clone: The genes are named according to mouse. The observed sequence ends 1 residue before the CDR3 terminus, with the missing tail filled in from the germline J gene. The rearrangement joins TRBV15 to TRBJ1-1; D is possibly TRBD1 (6 bases). The V gene lost 1 base and the J gene lost 3 bases, with 9 bases spanning the gap. This CDR3 has 14 residues. Germline-derived CDR1 and CDR2 are SGHND and FRSKSL. The CDR3 spells CASSLGGRDTEVFF. CDR3 bases read: TGTGCCAGCAGTTTAGGGGGGCGAGACACAGAAGTCTTC.

A word on this clone: Gene names are the mouse ones. The CDR3 extends 1 residue past the end of the read, so its final part is completed from the germline J gene. The rearrangement links TRBV13-1 to TRBJ1-5; possible D gene TRBD1, 5 bases. The CDR3 loop spans 14 amino acids. Per the germline V gene, CDR1 is NSHNY and CDR2 is SYGAGN. The germline V and J ends were trimmed by 2 bases and 0 bases, with 6 bases remaining between them. The CDR3 DNA, read in part, is TGTGCCAGCAGTGACGGGGCTAACAACCAGGCTCCGCTT. Its translation is CASSDGANNQAPL. Given in full, the CDR3 is CASSDGANNQAPLF.

Only a few counts were recorded for this clone. Mouse germline and gene names are used. Sequencing ends 1 residue short of the CDR3 end; the germline J gene provides the rest. V and J are TRBV19 and TRBJ2-7, with 8 bases that match TRBD1. CDR1 is FNHDT and CDR2 is SITEND in the germline V gene (reference sequence). V lost 3 bases, J lost 4 bases, and 3 bases stayed unmatched. This CDR3 contains 13 residues. The CDR3 is CASSKGQEYEQYF. The part of the CDR3 DNA that was read is TGTGCCAGCAGTAAGGGACAGGAGTATGAACAGTAC.

A note on this clone: Germline and genes here are mouse. The CDR3 end lies 1 residue beyond the end of the read and is filled in from the germline J gene. The chain recombines TRBV13-2 with TRBJ1-1, with 7 bases matching TRBD1. CDR3 length: 14 residues. Per the germline V gene, CDR1 is NNHNN and CDR2 is SYGAGS (reference sequence). Losses at the gene ends were 0 bases for V and 1 base for J; bases not matched to a gene: 0. The CDR3 sequence: CASGDGTGNTEVFF. The CDR3 DNA, read in part, is TGTGCCAGCGGTGATGGGACAGGGAACACAGAAGTCTTC.

This clone was observed a single time. The genes and germline here are from mouse. The read gets to within 1 residue of the CDR3 end, and the germline J gene fills in the rest. V usage is TRBV31 and J usage is TRBJ1-1; D is undetermined. Looked up from germline, CDR1 is GKSSPN and CDR2 is SITVG. V was shortened by 0 bases and J by 8 bases, with 7 bases between the two germline ends. The CDR3 spans 11 residues. The CDR3 is CAWSLRREVFF. The part of the CDR3 DNA that was read is TGTGCCTGGAGTCTACGCAGGGAAGTCTTC.

Worth noting for this clone: Mouse germline and gene names are used. Coverage ceases 1 residue before the CDR3 finishes, and the germline J gene fills in the end. The chain has TRBV16 and TRBJ2-2; D unclear. The CDR3 runs to 12 residues. CDR1 and CDR2 (germline): SGHSA, FRNQAP. V gave up 5 bases and J gave up 3 bases, with 4 bases separating them. The part of the CDR3 DNA that was read is TGTGCAAGCAGCCCAGACACCGGGCAGCTCTAC. Translated, it gives CASSPDTGQLY. In full, the CDR3 reads CASSPDTGQLYF.

To note about this clone: Gene names are mouse gene names. The covered CDR3 bases are TGTGCCAGCAGACCGGGGGCAAACACCGGGCAGCTCTAC. Translated, it gives CASRPGANTGQLY. The complete CDR3 sequence is CASRPGANTGQLYF. The V call is TRBV24, the J call TRBJ2-2; D assignment may be TRBD1 or TRBD2 (5 bases each). The read ends 1 residue before the CDR3 terminus; that terminus is restored from the germline J gene. The germline V and J ends were trimmed by 6 bases and 0 bases, with 8 bases remaining between them. The CDR3 runs to 14 residues. The germline gives CDR1 KGHTA, CDR2 FRNEEI.

A note on this clone: Gene names are mouse gene names. The read gets to within 1 residue of the CDR3 end, and the germline J gene fills in the rest. The chain couples TRBV13-3 to TRBJ1-5; 10 nucleotides agree with TRBD1. The CDR3 spans 14 residues. With 0 bases clipped from V and 9 bases from J, the junction kept 3 bases outside the gene matches. Germline-derived CDR1 and CDR2 are NNHDY and SYVADS. The part of the CDR3 DNA that was read is TGTGCCAGCAGTGATGCCGGGACAGGGGTGGCTCCGCTT. This encodes CASSDAGTGVAPL. Given in full, the CDR3 is CASSDAGTGVAPLF.

This clone has just one count. Mouse germline and gene names are used. Partial CDR3 DNA: TGTGCCAGCACGACTGGGGGGAGGACAGAAACGCTGTAT. This translates into CASTTGGRTETLY. The CDR3 as a whole reads CASTTGGRTETLYF. This chain joins TRBV14 and TRBJ2-3; 10 nucleotides match TRBD2. The CDR3 extends 1 residue past the end of the read, so its final part is completed from the germline J gene. Per the germline V gene, CDR1 is SGHDT and CDR2 is FRDEAV. V shed 6 bases, J shed 4 bases, and the junction held 5 bases outside the gene matches. The CDR3 spans 14 residues.

This clone occurred once. Here the gene names and germline are mouse. Coverage ceases 1 residue before the CDR3 finishes, and the germline J gene fills in the end. The chain combines TRBV13-2 with TRBJ1-1; D perhaps matches TRBD1 (5 bases). Germline loops: CDR1 NNHNN, CDR2 SYGAGS (reference sequence). The V gene lost 2 bases and the J gene lost 5 bases, with 7 bases spanning the gap. The CDR3 extends over 12 amino acids. The CDR3 loop reads CASGERGTEVFF. The part of the CDR3 DNA that was read is TGTGCCAGCGGTGAGAGGGGAACAGAAGTCTTC.

As regards this clone: Mouse germline and gene names are used. The CDR3 end is not reached by the read, which stops 1 residue before it; the germline J gene fills it in. The chain employs TRBV26 and TRBJ1-1; no definite D call. Trimming left V 3 bases short and J 6 bases short, with 5 bases between. Per the germline V gene, CDR1 is KGHPV and CDR2 is FQNQEV (reference sequence). The CDR3 is 11 amino acids. This chain's CDR3 is CASSLGSEVFF. CDR3 DNA (partial): TGTGCCAGCAGTCTAGGATCAGAAGTCTTC.

About this clone itself: Mouse names are used for the genes. The sequence runs out 1 residue before the end of the CDR3; the remainder is reconstructed from the germline J gene. This chain uses TRBV13-1 with TRBJ2-1, with a weak D call TRBD1 (6 bases). The CDR3 extends over 14 amino acids. Trimming shortened V by 3 bases and J by 2 bases, and 9 bases separated the two germline ends. CDR1 is NSHNY and CDR2 is SYGAGN in the germline V gene. The CDR3 sequence is CASSGRGYYAEQFF. The covered CDR3 bases are TGTGCCAGCAGTGGGAGGGGGTACTATGCTGAGCAGTTC.

This clone was seen just once. The genes and germline here are from mouse. The sequenced CDR3 bases are TGTGCCAGCGGTGATGCGTTAAGGGGGCGCGGGAACACCTTGTAC. This encodes CASGDALRGRGNTLY. In full, the CDR3 reads CASGDALRGRGNTLYF. This rearrangement joins TRBV13-2 to TRBJ2-4, with a tentative D call TRBD1 (7 bases). Coverage ceases 1 residue before the CDR3 finishes, and the germline J gene fills in the end. Germline CDR1 NNHNN, CDR2 SYGAGS (reference sequence). V was cut by 0 bases and J by 6 bases, with 17 bases left in between. The CDR3 loop spans 16 amino acids.

As for this clone: Any gene name here is a mouse gene name. Coverage ceases 1 residue before the CDR3 finishes, and the germline J gene fills in the end. This chain links TRBV31 with TRBJ1-1; D unresolved. Germline lookup yields CDR1 GKSSPN and CDR2 SITVG. V dropped 0 bases and J dropped 8 bases, with 7 bases sitting between them. The CDR3 extends over 11 amino acids. The sequenced CDR3 bases are TGTGCCTGGAGTCTTCCCCAGGAAGTCTTC. Translation: CAWSLPQEVF. The entire CDR3 reads CAWSLPQEVFF.

Turning to this clone: Gene names are mouse gene names. The CDR3 end is not reached by the read, which stops 1 residue before it; the germline J gene fills it in. The rearrangement joins TRBV29 to TRBJ2-4, with D possibly being TRBD1 (6 bases). V was clipped by 6 bases and J by 0 bases, with 10 bases between them. Germline V gene sequence: CDR1 MSHET, CDR2 SYDVDS. CDR3 length equals 14 residues. The CDR3 sequence is CASSQGTSQNTLYF. Partial CDR3 DNA: TGTGCTAGCAGCCAAGGGACAAGTCAAAACACCTTGTAC. Complete variable domain (other parts from reference TRBV29 and TRBJ2-4): DMKVTQMPRYLIKRMGENVLLECGQDMSHETMYWYRQDPGLGLQLIYISYDVDSNSEGDIPKGYRVSRKKREHFSLILDSAKTNQTSVYFCASSQGTSQNTLYFGAGTRLSVL.

In this sample, this clone turned up a few times. Genes and germline are mouse. The CDR3 extends 1 residue past the end of the read, so its final part is completed from the germline J gene. The rearrangement links TRBV13-2 to TRBJ2-3; TRBD2 aligns across 7 bases. The V gene end was trimmed by 5 bases and the J gene end by 2 bases; junction bases not matched to a gene: 5. The CDR3 is 14 residues long. Germline CDR1 is NNHNN and CDR2 is SYGAGS (reference sequence). CDR3 sequence reads: CASGGLLNAETLYF. The sequenced CDR3 bases are TGTGCCAGCGGGGGACTGTTAAATGCAGAAACGCTGTAT.

As for this clone: Mouse gene names and germline throughout. The read ends 1 residue shy of where the CDR3 ends; the end is completed using the germline J gene. The chain couples TRBV13-1 to TRBJ2-4, with D possibly TRBD2 on 6 matching bases. V lost 1 base and J 6 bases, leaving 9 bases between the germline ends. Germline CDR1 reads NSHNY; CDR2 reads SYGAGN. CDR3 size: 13 residues. The CDR3 reads CASSDLGTNTLYF. The covered CDR3 bases are TGTGCCAGCAGTGATCTGGGGACGAACACCTTGTAC.

With respect to this clone: All gene names here are mouse names. The CDR3 goes on 1 residue after the read ends, and that part is filled in from the germline J gene. The rearrangement links TRBV13-2 to TRBJ2-7; 7 bases fit TRBD1. The V segment lost 3 bases and the J segment 4 bases; nucleotides outside the gene matches: 1. The CDR3 is 12 residues long. Germline V lookup: CDR1 NNHNN, CDR2 SYGAGS (reference sequence). The CDR3 bases that were read are TGTGCCAGCGGTGGGGGACAGTATGAACAGTAC. This gives the protein CASGGGQYEQY. The whole CDR3 protein is CASGGGQYEQYF.

About this clone: Germline and genes here are mouse. The CDR3 extends 1 residue past the end of the read, so its final part is completed from the germline J gene. This chain uses TRBV17 with TRBJ1-4; TRBD1 matches at 10 bases. The trim removed 6 bases at V and 7 bases at J, leaving 2 bases unmatched. The CDR3 length is 13 residues. Germline V CDR1 and CDR2: MNHDT, YYDKIL. The CDR3 bases that were read are TGTGCTAGCAGGGACAGGGGGACCGAAAGATTATTT. It encodes CASRDRGTERLF. The full CDR3 reads CASRDRGTERLFF.

This clone was observed once. Gene names and germline match the mouse. The CDR3 is cut off 1 residue early in the read; its end comes from the germline J gene. This chain uses TRBV13-2 with TRBJ2-3; TRBD2 matches 12 bases. Per the germline V gene, CDR1 is NNHNN and CDR2 is SYGAGS (reference sequence). This CDR3 has 18 amino acids. Trimming removed 1 base from V and 1 base from J; junction bases left unmatched: 7. CDR3 region: CASGDPGTGGMGAETLYF. The CDR3 DNA, read in part, is TGTGCCAGCGGTGATCCCGGGACTGGGGGGATGGGTGCAGAAACGCTGTAT.

This clone has just a few counts. Germline and genes: mouse. The read ends 1 residue early relative to the CDR3; the germline J gene fills the gap. The gene calls are TRBV1 and TRBJ1-3; 7 bases are a match to TRBD1. Germline trimming cut 3 bases from V and 4 bases from J; bases unmatched to any gene: 3. CDR1 and CDR2 from the germline V gene are NSQYPW and LRSPGD (reference sequence). This CDR3 has 14 residues. CDR3 DNA, as far as it was read: TGCACCTGCAGTGCTCAGGACAGGGGAAATACGCTCTAT. Amino acid sequence: CTCSAQDRGNTLY. The whole CDR3 is CTCSAQDRGNTLYF.

As concerns this clone: Gene and germline names: mouse. The CDR3 protein is CASGDAGLGPLGTLYF. The sequenced CDR3 bases are TGTGCCAGCGGTGATGCGGGACTGGGTCCTCTGGGCACCTTGTAC. The gene calls are TRBV13-2 and TRBJ2-4; 9 bases align to TRBD2. Coverage ceases 1 residue before the CDR3 finishes, and the germline J gene fills in the end. V lost 0 bases, J lost 8 bases, and 10 bases stayed unmatched. Per the germline V gene, CDR1 is NNHNN and CDR2 is SYGAGS (reference sequence). This CDR3 contains 16 residues.

This clone has more than one count but fewer than ten. Germline and genes: mouse. The read terminates 1 residue ahead of where the CDR3 ends, so the germline J gene completes it. The V and J genes are TRBV13-2 and TRBJ2-1; no definite D call. The CDR3 has 13 residues. V gave up 0 bases and J gave up 4 bases, with 5 bases separating them. CDR1 NNHNN and CDR2 SYGAGS come from the germline V gene (reference sequence). The CDR3 bases that were read are TGTGCCAGCGGTGATGCGGGGTATGCTGAGCAGTTC. It specifies CASGDAGYAEQF. The CDR3 reads in full as CASGDAGYAEQFF.

Note on this clone: Each gene name is a mouse one. The read is 1 residue too short to cover the CDR3 end, so that end is filled in from the germline J gene. This sequence joins TRBV13-2 and TRBJ1-5; perhaps TRBD1 as D (6 bases). Trimming took off 3 bases at V and 6 bases at J, with 7 bases between the two ends. The germline V gene encodes CDR1 NNHNN and CDR2 SYGAGS (reference sequence). The CDR3 sequence is 12 residues long. The CDR3 reads CASGAGAQAPLF. Partial CDR3 DNA: TGTGCCAGCGGTGCGGGGGCCCAGGCTCCGCTT.